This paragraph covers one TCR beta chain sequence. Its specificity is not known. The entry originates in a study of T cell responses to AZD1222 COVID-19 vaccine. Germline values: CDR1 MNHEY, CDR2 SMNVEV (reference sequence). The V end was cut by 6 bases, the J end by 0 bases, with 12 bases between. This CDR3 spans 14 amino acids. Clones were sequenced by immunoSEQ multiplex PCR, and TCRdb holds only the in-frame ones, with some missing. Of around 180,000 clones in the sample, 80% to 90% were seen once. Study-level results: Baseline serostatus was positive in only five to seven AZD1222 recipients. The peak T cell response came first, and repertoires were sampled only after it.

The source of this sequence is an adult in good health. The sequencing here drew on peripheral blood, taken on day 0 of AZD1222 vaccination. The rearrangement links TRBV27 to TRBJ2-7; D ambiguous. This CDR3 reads CASRGWSLSYEQYF. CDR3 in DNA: TGTGCCAGCAGGGGTTGGTCCCTCTCCTACGAGCAGTACTTC.